The 11 T cell receptor beta chains below all came from one sample that was sequenced in a study of blood T cell repertoires in COVID-19. Generated by immunoSEQ multiplex PCR, the TCRdb table keeps only in-frame clones and is missing some. This sample has about 140,000 clones, with roughly 80% found just once. Source material: peripheral blood. Receptors originate from a woman in her 50s with active or convalescent COVID-19.

In DNA, the CDR3 is TGTGCCAGCAGCGCCGACAGGGGGCGGAATCAGCCCCAGCATTTT. The encoded protein is CASSADRGRNQPQHF. This rearrangement joins TRBV5-8 to TRBJ1-5; 10 nucleotides agree with TRBD1. The V segment lost 4 bases and the J segment 4 bases; nucleotides outside the gene matches: 5. This CDR3 contains 15 residues. Germline V gene data show CDR1 as SGHTS and CDR2 as YDEGEE.

This chain links TRBV28 with TRBJ1-4; D possibly corresponds to TRBD1 (6 bases). Germline CDR1 is MDHEN and CDR2 is SYDVKM. V lost 5 bases, J lost 6 bases, and 16 bases lay in between. The CDR3 contains 15 residues. CDR3 sequence: CASSPDRGGDEKLFF. The DNA for the CDR3 is TGTGCCAGCAGTCCCGATCGGGGGGGCGATGAAAAACTGTTTTTT.

This chain links TRBV6-5 with TRBJ2-7; weak D call: TRBD1 (6 bases). V was shortened by 2 bases and J by 6 bases, with 14 bases between the two germline ends. This CDR3 has 14 amino acids. In germline, CDR1 is MNHEY, CDR2 SVGAGI. The CDR3 region is CASSYVRGTAEQYF. DNA of the CDR3: TGTGCCAGCAGTTACGTCAGGGGTACGGCCGAGCAGTACTTC.

This clone was counted once. This chain uses TRBV7-2 with TRBJ1-2, with D possibly being TRBD1 (6 bases). Trimming removed 0 bases at V and 7 bases at J, with 9 bases between. The germline V gene has CDR1 SGHTA and CDR2 FQGNSA. The CDR3 is 13 amino acids. Written as DNA, the CDR3 is TGTGCCAGCAGCTTAGCCACAGGGTCTGGCTACACCTTC. Translation: CASSLATGSGYTF. Looking up the rest from reference TRBV7-2 and TRBJ1-2 gives the full variable domain: GAGVSQSPSNKVTEKGKDVELRCDPISGHTALYWYRQSLGQGLEFLIYFQGNSAPDKSGLPSDRFSAERTGGSVSTLTIQRTQQEDSAVYLCASSLATGSGYTFGSGTRLTVV.

This clone occurred once. The same CDR3 arises from other DNA sequences in this sample as well. The rearrangement uses TRBV12-3 or TRBV12-4 and TRBJ1-5; possible D gene TRBD1, 5 bases. The CDR3 extends over 13 amino acids. Trimming left V 0 bases short and J 5 bases short, with 5 bases between. The CDR3 sequence is CASSLARDQPQHF. The CDR3 DNA follows: TGTGCCAGCAGTTTAGCCAGGGATCAGCCCCAGCATTTT.

In nucleotides, the CDR3 is TGTGCCAGCAGCCTCCCCGGGCTAGCGGGGAGGGCCCAGTACTTC. Translation: CASSLPGLAGRAQYF. The rearrangement links TRBV7-2 to TRBJ2-5; TRBD2 agrees at 9 bases. The CDR3 has 15 amino acids. V lost 5 bases, J lost 9 bases, and 13 bases stayed unmatched. Germline assignment: CDR1 SGHTA and CDR2 FQGNSA.

This clone was found a few times. The sample holds other DNA sequences that translate to the same CDR3. This rearrangement joins TRBV6-2 or TRBV6-3 to TRBJ1-5; D is uncertain. CDR3 size: 15 residues. Trimming removed 1 base at V and 1 base at J, with 8 bases between. The germline CDR1 and CDR2 sequences are MNHEY and SVGEGT. CDR3 coding DNA: TGTGCCAGCAGTTACTTGGCCGGGAGCAATCAGCCCCAGCATTTT. Translating it yields CASSYLAGSNQPQHF.

This clone was recorded once. This rearrangement joins TRBV20-1 to TRBJ2-3; the D gene is possibly TRBD1 (6 bases). CDR3 size: 15 residues. Trimming pared 3 bases from V and 2 bases from J, leaving 15 bases between. Germline loops: CDR1 DFQATT, CDR2 SNEGSKA (reference sequence). CDR3: CSASPGTRSTDTQYF. DNA for the CDR3: TGCAGTGCTAGTCCCGGGACAAGGTCCACAGATACGCAGTATTTT.

The rearrangement uses TRBV7-9 and TRBJ1-4; a weak D match, TRBD1 (5 bases). The length of the CDR3 is 14 residues. V lost 0 bases to trimming and J lost 7 bases, with 9 bases between them. The germline CDR1 and CDR2 sequences are SEHNR and FQNEAQ (reference sequence). CDR3 sequence: CASSLALGGEKLFF. The CDR3 DNA reads TGTGCCAGCAGCTTAGCATTGGGGGGTGAAAAACTGTTTTTT.

The chain couples TRBV11-2 to TRBJ1-1; tentatively, D is TRBD1 (5 bases). Germline CDR1 reads SGHAT; CDR2 reads FQNNGV. CDR3 length: 15 residues. The germline V and J ends were trimmed by 5 bases and 5 bases, with 18 bases remaining between them. The CDR3 nucleotides read TGTGCCAGCAGCCCCCGACAGCGGGGGGGTACTGAAGCTTTCTTT. It yields the protein CASSPRQRGGTEAFF. Full variable domain (missing parts from reference TRBV11-2 and TRBJ1-1): EAGVAQSPRYKIIEKRQSVAFWCNPISGHATLYWYQQILGQGPKLLIQFQNNGVVDDSQLPKDRFSAERLKGVDSTLKIQPAKLEDSAVYLCASSPRQRGGTEAFFGQGTRLTVV.

This chain uses TRBV2 with TRBJ2-6, with 9 bases matching TRBD2. The CDR3 is 15 amino acids. Germline CDR1 and CDR2: SNHLY and FYNNEI. The V and J ends lost 2 bases and 18 bases, in that order; junction bases with no gene match: 14. Written as DNA, the CDR3 is TGTGCCAGCAGTGAAAGGCTAGCGGGACTACGTGGTGGGACTTTC. Translating gives CASSERLAGLRGGTF.